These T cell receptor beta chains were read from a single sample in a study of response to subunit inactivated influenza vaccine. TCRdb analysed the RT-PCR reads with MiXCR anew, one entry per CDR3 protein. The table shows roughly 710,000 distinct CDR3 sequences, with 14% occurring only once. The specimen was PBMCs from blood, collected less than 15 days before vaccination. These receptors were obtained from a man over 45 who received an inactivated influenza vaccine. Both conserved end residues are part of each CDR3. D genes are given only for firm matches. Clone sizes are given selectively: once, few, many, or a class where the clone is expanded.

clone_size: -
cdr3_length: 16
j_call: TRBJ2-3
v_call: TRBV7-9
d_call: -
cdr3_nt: TGTGCCAGCAGCTTAGGGAGCGGCATTATCACAGATACGCAGTATTTT
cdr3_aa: CASSLGSGIITDTQYF

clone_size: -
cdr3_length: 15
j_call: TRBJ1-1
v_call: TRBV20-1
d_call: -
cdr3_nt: TGCAGTGCTAGAGGGGGGACCTCATGGAACACTGAAGCTTTCTTT
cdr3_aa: CSARGGTSWNTEAFF

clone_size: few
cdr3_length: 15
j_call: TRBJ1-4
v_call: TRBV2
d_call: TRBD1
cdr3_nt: TGTGCCAGCAGAAGACCGGGACAGGGAGATGAAAAACTGTTTTTT
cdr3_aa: CASRRPGQGDEKLFF

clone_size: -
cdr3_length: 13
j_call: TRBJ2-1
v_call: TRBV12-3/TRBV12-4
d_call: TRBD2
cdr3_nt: TGTGCCAGCGGACTAGCGGGACACAATGAGCAGTTCTTC
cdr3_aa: CASGLAGHNEQFF

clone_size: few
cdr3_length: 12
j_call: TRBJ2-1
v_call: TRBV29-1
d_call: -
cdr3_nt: TGCAGCGTGGGGGACACGAGTTATAAACCGTTCTTC
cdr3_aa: CSVGDTSYKPFF

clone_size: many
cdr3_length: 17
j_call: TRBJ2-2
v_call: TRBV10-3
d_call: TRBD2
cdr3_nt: TGTGCCATCAGGAGGGGAGGACTAGCGGAGAACACCGGGGAGCTGTTTTTT
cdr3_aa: CAIRRGGLAENTGELFF

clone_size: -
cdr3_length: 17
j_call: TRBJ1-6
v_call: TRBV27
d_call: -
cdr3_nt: TGTGCCAGCAGTTTATCGATTTCGGGCTCCTATAATTCACCCCTCCACTTT
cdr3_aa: CASSLSISGSYNSPLHF

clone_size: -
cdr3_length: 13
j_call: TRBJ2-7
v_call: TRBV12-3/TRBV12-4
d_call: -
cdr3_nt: TGTGCCAGCAGTCCACGGCACAAATCGGAGCAGTACTTC
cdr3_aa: CASSPRHKSEQYF

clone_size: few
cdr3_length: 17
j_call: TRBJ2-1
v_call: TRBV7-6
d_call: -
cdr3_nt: TGTGCCAGCAGCTTACGGTTTGTGGGGGCCTCCTACAATGAGCAGTTCTTC
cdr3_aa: CASSLRFVGASYNEQFF

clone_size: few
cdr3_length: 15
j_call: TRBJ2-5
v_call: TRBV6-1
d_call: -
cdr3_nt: TGTGCCAGCAGTCGACCGGGACTTCCCCAAGAGACCCAGTACTTC
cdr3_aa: CASSRPGLPQETQYF

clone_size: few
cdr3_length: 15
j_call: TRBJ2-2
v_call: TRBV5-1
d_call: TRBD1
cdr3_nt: TGCGCCAGCAGCTTGAACGGACAGGGAGTCGGGGAGCTGTTTTTT
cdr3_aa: CASSLNGQGVGELFF

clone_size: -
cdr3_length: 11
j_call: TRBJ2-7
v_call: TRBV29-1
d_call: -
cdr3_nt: TGCAGCGTTGGGGGGGAGTACGAGCAGTACTTC
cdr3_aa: CSVGGEYEQYF

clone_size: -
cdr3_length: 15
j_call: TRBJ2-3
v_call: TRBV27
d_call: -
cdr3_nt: TGTGCCAGCAGTTTTTCAGGGGAGAGCACAGATACGCAGTATTTT
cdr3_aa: CASSFSGESTDTQYF

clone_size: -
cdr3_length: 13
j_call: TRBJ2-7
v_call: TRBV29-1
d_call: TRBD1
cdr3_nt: TGCAGCGGGCAAGAACAGGGGTCCTACGAGCAGTACTTC
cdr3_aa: CSGQEQGSYEQYF